Detailed here is one T cell receptor beta chain. The missing conserved phenylalanine or tryptophan at the end of this CDR3 makes a read error likely. Both 60 Vbeta primers and 13 Jbeta primers went into the PCR. This table comes from immunoSEQ multiplex PCR, and its TCRdb copy is limited to in-frame clones, with some not included. The table has over 40,000 clones, around three quarters seen once. The data belong to a study of cytomegalovirus exposure and HLA in healthy donors. This CDR3 has 16 amino acids. The V gene's germline CDR1 is SGHNT and CDR2 YYREEE (reference sequence). V lost 3 bases to trimming and J lost 5 bases; unmatched junction nucleotides: 9.

This TCR came from a man aged 30 to 39 in good health and CMV-seronegative. The source material was PBMCs. The chain joins TRBV5-4 to TRBJ2-3; TRBD2 aligns across 10 bases. CDR3 in amino acids: CASSWGASGRGDTQYV. As DNA, the CDR3 is TGTGCCAGCAGCTGGGGGGCTAGCGGGAGAGGAGATACGCAGTATGTT.